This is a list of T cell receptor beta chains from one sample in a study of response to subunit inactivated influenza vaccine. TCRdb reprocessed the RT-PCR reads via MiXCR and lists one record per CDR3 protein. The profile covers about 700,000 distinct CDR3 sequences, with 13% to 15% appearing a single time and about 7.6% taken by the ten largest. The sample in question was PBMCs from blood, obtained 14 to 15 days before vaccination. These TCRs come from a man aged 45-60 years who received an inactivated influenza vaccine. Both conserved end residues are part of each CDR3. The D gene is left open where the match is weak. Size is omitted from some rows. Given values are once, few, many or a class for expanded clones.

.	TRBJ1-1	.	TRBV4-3	TGCGCCAGCAGCCATGGGGACGGTAGTGAAGCTTTCTTT	CASSHGDGSEAFF
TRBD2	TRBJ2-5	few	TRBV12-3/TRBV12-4	TGTGCCAGCAGTTTACTAGCGGGAGAGGCCCAGTACTTC	CASSLLAGEAQYF
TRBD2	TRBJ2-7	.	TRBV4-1	TGCGCCAGCAGCCAAGGAAGGGCTAGCGGGAGGGACGAGCAGTACTTC	CASSQGRASGRDEQYF
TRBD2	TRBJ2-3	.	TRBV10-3	TGTGCCATCAGCCCCGGGACTAGGACAGATACGCAGTATTTT	CAISPGTRTDTQYF
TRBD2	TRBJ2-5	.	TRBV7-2	TGTGCCAGCAGTTCCTTACTAGCGGGGGCCCAAGAGACCCAGTACTTC	CASSSLLAGAQETQYF
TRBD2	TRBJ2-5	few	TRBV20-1	TGCAGTGTGCTCGGACTAGCGGGACCTCAAGAGACCCAGTACTTC	CSVLGLAGPQETQYF
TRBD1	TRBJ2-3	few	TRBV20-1	TGCAGTGCTAGTCCCCTCGGACAGGGAGTCACAGATACGCAGTATTTT	CSASPLGQGVTDTQYF
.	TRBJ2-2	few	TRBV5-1	TGCGCCAGCAGCTTGGGACAGTTCGGGACCGGGGAGCTGTTTTTT	CASSLGQFGTGELFF
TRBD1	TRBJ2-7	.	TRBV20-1	TGCAGTGCTAGCCGACAGGGAGACGAGCAGTACTTC	CSASRQGDEQYF
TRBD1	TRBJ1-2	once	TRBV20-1	TGCAGTGCTAGCTACAGGGGCGGCTACACCTTC	CSASYRGGYTF
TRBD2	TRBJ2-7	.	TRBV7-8	TGTGCCAGCAGCTTAGCGCAGGCTAGCGGGTACTACGAGCAGTACTTC	CASSLAQASGYYEQYF
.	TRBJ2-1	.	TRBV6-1	TGTGCCAGCAGTGTGAGTGGCGATGAGCAGTTCTTC	CASSVSGDEQFF
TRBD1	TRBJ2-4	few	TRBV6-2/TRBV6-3	TGTGCCAGCAGCCCCCTCCGGGACAGGGGGCGCGATGAGAAGGCCAAAAACATTCAGTACTTC	CASSPLRDRGRDEKAKNIQYF
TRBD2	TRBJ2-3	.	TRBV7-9	TGTGCCAGCAGCTTAACTAGCGGGTGGGCAGATACGCAGTATTTT	CASSLTSGWADTQYF
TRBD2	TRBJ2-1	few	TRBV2	TGTGCCAGCAGTGAAGGCGGGGGAGTACGCTCCTACAATGAGCAGTTCTTC	CASSEGGGVRSYNEQFF
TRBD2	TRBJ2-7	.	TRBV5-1	TGCGCCAGCAGCCGAGCGGGGGGGGCTGGGTACGAGCAGTACTTC	CASSRAGGAGYEQYF
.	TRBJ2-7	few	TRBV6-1	TGTGCCAGCAGCATAACACAAACCTACGAGCAGTACTTC	CASSITQTYEQYF
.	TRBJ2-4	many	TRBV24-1	TGTGCCACCGGCTTCAAAAACATTCAGTACTTC	CATGFKNIQYF
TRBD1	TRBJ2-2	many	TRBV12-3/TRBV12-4	TGTGCCAGCAGTTCTCAGGGGGCAGGCACCGGGGAGCTGTTTTTT	CASSSQGAGTGELFF
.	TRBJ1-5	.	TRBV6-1	TGTGCCAGCAGTGAAAACGCACTCAATCAGCCCCAGCATTTT	CASSENALNQPQHF
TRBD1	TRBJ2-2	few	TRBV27	TGTGCCAGCAAGGGACAGGGGATCACCGGGGAGCTGTTTTTT	CASKGQGITGELFF
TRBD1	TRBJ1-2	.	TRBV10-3	TGTGCCATCACAGACGGACAGGGGACCCATGGCTACACCTTC	CAITDGQGTHGYTF
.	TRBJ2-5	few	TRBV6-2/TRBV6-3	TGTGCCAGCAGTTACTCGAAGGGCGGAGAGACCCAGTACTTC	CASSYSKGGETQYF
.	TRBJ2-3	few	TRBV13	TGTGCCAGCAGCTCGTACCGGGACCGGGGAACAGATACGCAGTATTTT	CASSSYRDRGTDTQYF
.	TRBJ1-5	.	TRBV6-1	TGTGCCAGCAGTCCGGGGATTTTTTATCAGCCCCAGCATTTT	CASSPGIFYQPQHF
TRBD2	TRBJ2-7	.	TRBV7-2	TGTGCCAGCAGCTTACGTGGGAGGGCCGGCGAGCAGTACTTC	CASSLRGRAGEQYF
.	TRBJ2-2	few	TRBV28	TGTGCCAGCAGCCTTAATTGGGGGCGTCCCACTGGCTCGAACGGGGAGCTGTTTTTT	CASSLNWGRPTGSNGELFF
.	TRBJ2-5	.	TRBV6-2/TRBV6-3	TGTGCCAGCAGCCGAACCGGGATCCCGAGAGAGACCCAGTACTTC	CASSRTGIPRETQYF
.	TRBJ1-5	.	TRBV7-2	TGTGCCAGCAGCCAGGGGAATAGCAATCAGCCCCAGCATTTT	CASSQGNSNQPQHF
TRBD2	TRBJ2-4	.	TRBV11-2	TGTGCCAGCAGCAAGACTAGCGGGGGGGCGGGCATTCAGTACTTC	CASSKTSGGAGIQYF
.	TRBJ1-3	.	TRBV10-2	TGCGCCAGCAGAGCGGACAGAAACTCTGGAAACACCATATATTTT	CASRADRNSGNTIYF
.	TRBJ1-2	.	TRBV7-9	TGTGCCAGCAGCTTCCCGACAGGCCTCTATGGCTACACCTTC	CASSFPTGLYGYTF
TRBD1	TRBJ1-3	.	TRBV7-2	TGTGCCAGCAGCAAGGGACAGGCGAGCTCTGGAAACACCATATATTTT	CASSKGQASSGNTIYF
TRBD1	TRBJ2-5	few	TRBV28	TGTGCCAGCAGTTGGGACAGGGGAGTGACCCAGTACTTC	CASSWDRGVTQYF
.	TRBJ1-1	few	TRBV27	TGTGCCAGCAGTCCGACAGTACTGAACACTGAAGCTTTCTTT	CASSPTVLNTEAFF
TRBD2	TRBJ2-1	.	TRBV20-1	TGCAGTGCCAATCTAGCGGGAGTAGAGCAGTTCTTC	CSANLAGVEQFF
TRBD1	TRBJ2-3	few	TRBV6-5	TGTGCCAGCAGTTATAGTGCCGGGACAGGGAAGGTGTTAGATACGCAGTATTTT	CASSYSAGTGKVLDTQYF
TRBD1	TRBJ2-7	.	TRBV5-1	TGCGCCAGCAGTTTACAGGGGGCAGAGCAGTACTTC	CASSLQGAEQYF
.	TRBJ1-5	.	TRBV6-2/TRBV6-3	TGTGCCAGCAGTTATGATGGTAATCAGCCCCAGCATTTT	CASSYDGNQPQHF
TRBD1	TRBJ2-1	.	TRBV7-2	TGTGCCAGCAGTCGGGACAGTCGATACAATGAGCAGTTCTTC	CASSRDSRYNEQFF
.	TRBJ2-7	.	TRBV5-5	TGTGCCAGCAGCTTGGCTACGGGACAAGACTCCTACGAGCAGTACTTC	CASSLATGQDSYEQYF
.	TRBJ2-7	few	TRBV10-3	TGTGCCATCAGTGAGATTACGGACAGCGCCTACGAGCAGTACTTC	CAISEITDSAYEQYF
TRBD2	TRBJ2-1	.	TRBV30	TGTGCCTGGAGTCAACTAGCGGTAACCTACAATGAGCAGTTCTTC	CAWSQLAVTYNEQFF
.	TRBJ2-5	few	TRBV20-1	TGCAGTGCTAGACGGGGGGCAGAGACCCAGTACTTC	CSARRGAETQYF
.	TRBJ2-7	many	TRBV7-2	TGTGCCAGCAGCGGGACTGCCCCATACGAGCAGTACTTC	CASSGTAPYEQYF
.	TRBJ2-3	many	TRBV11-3	TGTGCCAGCAGCCCCCCGGGTCCGGGGGCAGATACGCAGTATTTT	CASSPPGPGADTQYF